This T cell receptor (beta chain) was identified during a study of cytomegalovirus exposure and HLA in healthy donors. About the research overall: In a previous analysis, some 110 million unique TCR beta sequences were found from 150 million to 200 million T cells.

Points from the study as a whole: Accounts indicate the classifier identified cytomegalovirus status with strong specificity and sensitivity. Cytomegalovirus-associated TCR beta chains were listed, numbering some 170. HLA alleles showed associations with 16,951 TCR beta sequences in a later analysis, at a 0.05 false discovery rate.

The PCR made use of 60 Vbeta and 13 Jbeta primers. Only in-frame clones appear in the TCRdb table, and some are missing; sequencing was by immunoSEQ multiplex PCR. This table has approximately 100,000 clones, less than 80% appearing once. Turning to this clone: Its antigen is unknown.

There are 13 residues in the CDR3. CDR1 is KGHSH, CDR2 LQKENI, per germline. Trimming took 4 bases from V and 3 from J; bases not matched to a gene: 2. The chain links TRBV18 to TRBJ1-2; 7 positions match TRBD1. Sequencing was done on a sample of PBMCs. This receptor was obtained from a woman in her forties in good health and CMV-seropositive. CDR3 protein: CASSQGTDYGYTF. CDR3 in DNA: TGTGCCAGCTCACAGGGGACAGACTATGGCTACACCTTC.